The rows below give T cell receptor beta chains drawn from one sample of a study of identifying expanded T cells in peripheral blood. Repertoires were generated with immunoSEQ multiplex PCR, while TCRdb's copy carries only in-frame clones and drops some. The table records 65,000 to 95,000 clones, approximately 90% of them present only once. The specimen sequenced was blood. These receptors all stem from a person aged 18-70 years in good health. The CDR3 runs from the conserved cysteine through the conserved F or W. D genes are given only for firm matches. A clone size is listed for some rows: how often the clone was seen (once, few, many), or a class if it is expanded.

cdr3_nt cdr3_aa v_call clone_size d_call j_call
TGCAGCGTTCCACAGACCCCTCTAAACACTGAAGCTTTCTTT CSVPQTPLNTEAFF TRBV29-1 - - TRBJ1-1
TGTGCCAGCAGTTTGAAAGCGGGAGGGGGTACGCAGTATTTT CASSLKAGGGTQYF TRBV6-5 - TRBD2 TRBJ2-3
TGCAGTGCTGGGACAGACTATGGCTACACCTTC CSAGTDYGYTF TRBV20-1 - TRBD1 TRBJ1-2
TGTGCCAGCAGTTTATCGATACTAGCGGGGTTCAATGAGCAGTTCTTC CASSLSILAGFNEQFF TRBV27 few TRBD2 TRBJ2-1
TGTGCCAGCAGTGTGGCGGGGAACACCGGGGAGCTGTTTTTT CASSVAGNTGELFF TRBV2 few - TRBJ2-2
TGTGCCAGCAGCAACAGACCCATCGGGGGACAGGGGGTCTACTCTGGAAACACCATATATTTT CASSNRPIGGQGVYSGNTIYF TRBV7-6 - TRBD1 TRBJ1-3
TGTGCCAGCAGCTTTACGGCGGGAGGGCCTGGAGAGCAGTACTTC CASSFTAGGPGEQYF TRBV5-4 - TRBD2 TRBJ2-7
TGCGCCAGCAGCTTGGAACAGATAAACATTCAGTACTTC CASSLEQINIQYF TRBV5-1 - - TRBJ2-4
TGTGCCAGCAGTTTAAACAGAGGGTCATACGAGCAGTACTTC CASSLNRGSYEQYF TRBV27 - - TRBJ2-7
TGTGCCAGCAGTTTAGCGGCAGGGGAGCAGTACTTC CASSLAAGEQYF TRBV2 - - TRBJ2-7
TGTGCCAGCAGCCAAGGGAGGACAGGAATCTCTGGGGCCAACGTCCTGACTTTC CASSQGRTGISGANVLTF TRBV7-9 - - TRBJ2-6
TGTGCCAGCAGCTTAGAGGGGGGGAGACAAGAGACCCAGTACTTC CASSLEGGRQETQYF TRBV11-2 - TRBD2 TRBJ2-5
TGTGCCAGCAGCAAAACAGGGGAAGGTGAAGCTTTCTTT CASSKTGEGEAFF TRBV7-3 - TRBD1 TRBJ1-1
TGTGCCAGCAGCCGGGCCGGGACTCCGGAGGGCTACACCTTC CASSRAGTPEGYTF TRBV2 - - TRBJ1-2
TGTGCCAGCAGTTTACGGGGACTAGCGGGAGGATCGGTGGTGGAGCAGTACTTC CASSLRGLAGGSVVEQYF TRBV28 - TRBD2 TRBJ2-7
TGCGCCAGCAGCCAAGTTTCTGGGAACGAGCAGTACTTC CASSQVSGNEQYF TRBV4-1 - - TRBJ2-7
TGTGCCTGGACCGGACTAGCGGGGGGTGGGGAGCAGTTCTTC CAWTGLAGGGEQFF TRBV30 - TRBD2 TRBJ2-1
TGCGCCAGCAGCCCCCAGGGGAACGGCTACACCTTC CASSPQGNGYTF TRBV5-1 few - TRBJ1-2
TGTGCCACCCAAGGAAACAGGGGGAATCCTGAAGCTTTCTTT CATQGNRGNPEAFF TRBV19 - TRBD1 TRBJ1-1
TGTGCCAGCAGCAAAAGAGGACTACCTGCGGGTAGCAATCAGCCCCAGCATTTT CASSKRGLPAGSNQPQHF TRBV21-1 - - TRBJ1-5
TGCAGTGCTAGAGATTCTTCACTAGCTTTCTTT CSARDSSLAFF TRBV20-1 - - TRBJ1-1
TGCGCCAGCAGCCAAGAATCACAGGGGGCTCGTCAGCCCCAGCATTTT CASSQESQGARQPQHF TRBV4-1 - TRBD1 TRBJ1-5
TGTGCCAGCCAAGGGCGGGAGGAACTCTCCTACAATGAGCAGTTCTTC CASQGREELSYNEQFF TRBV19 - TRBD2 TRBJ2-1
TGCAGCGTTGAAATTGGGACTAGAAGGAATGAGCAGTTCTTC CSVEIGTRRNEQFF TRBV29-1 - TRBD2 TRBJ2-1
TGTGCCAGCAGCTTGGCTGGGGACGGCTACACCTTC CASSLAGDGYTF TRBV5-6 once - TRBJ1-2
TGTGCCACCCGCCCGGGACTAGCGGGAGTTGAGCAGTTCTTC CATRPGLAGVEQFF TRBV7-2 - TRBD2 TRBJ2-1
TGTGCCAGCGGGGACTTTTCGGGAAACACCATATATTTT CASGDFSGNTIYF TRBV5-8 - - TRBJ1-3
TGCGCCAGCAGCTTGGGGCAAAAGGTAGCGGGGGTCTCCTACAATGAGCAGTTCTTC CASSLGQKVAGVSYNEQFF TRBV5-1 few TRBD2 TRBJ2-1
TGTGCCAGCAGTACAGGGTACACTGAAGCTTTCTTT CASSTGYTEAFF TRBV6-5 - - TRBJ1-1
TGTGCCAGCAGCTCCCCTAGCGGGAACACAGATACGCAGTATTTT CASSSPSGNTDTQYF TRBV5-4 - TRBD2 TRBJ2-3
TGTGCCAGCAGCCAATTAGGGGGCGTCGAGACCCAGTACTTC CASSQLGGVETQYF TRBV14 - TRBD1 TRBJ2-5
TGTGCCAGCAGTTACTCGAATTTCCAGGGAGGCGGCTACACCTTC CASSYSNFQGGGYTF TRBV6-5 - - TRBJ1-2
TGTGCCATCAGTGAAGAATTAGCCCCTAATGAGCAGTTCTTC CAISEELAPNEQFF TRBV10-3 once - TRBJ2-1
TGTGCCAGCAGTTACGACAGGAGGAGCTCCTACGAGCAGTACTTC CASSYDRRSSYEQYF TRBV6-5 - - TRBJ2-7
TGTGCCAGCAGCCCTCGCCCGAACCGGGCTGAAGCTTTCTTT CASSPRPNRAEAFF TRBV11-2 - - TRBJ1-1
TGTGCCAGCAGAGCGGGACTAGCAATCGATGAGCAGTTCTTC CASRAGLAIDEQFF TRBV6-1 - TRBD2 TRBJ2-1
TGTGCCAGCAGCGCCCGGGAGGCGAGGATTCAGTACTTC CASSAREARIQYF TRBV7-8 - TRBD2 TRBJ2-4
TGCAGCGTGCGGGCGGGGGGCTACAATGAGCAGTTCTTC CSVRAGGYNEQFF TRBV29-1 - TRBD2 TRBJ2-1
TGTGCCACCAGCAGGTTCCTAAAGGCCCTCTCCTACAATGAGCAGTTCTTC CATSRFLKALSYNEQFF TRBV15 - - TRBJ2-1
TGCGCCAGCAGCAGTGCCAAGCAGGGGCTCTATGGCTACACCTTC CASSSAKQGLYGYTF TRBV5-1 - - TRBJ1-2
TGTGCCAGCAGTAAGCGGGGGCCCTCCTACGAGCAGTACTTC CASSKRGPSYEQYF TRBV6-6 - TRBD2 TRBJ2-7
TGTGCTAGTGGTTTCACTAGCGGGAGGGCCTATGAGCAGTTCTTC CASGFTSGRAYEQFF TRBV12-5 - TRBD2 TRBJ2-1
TGCAGTGCGGGACTAATAAGGACCCAGTACTTC CSAGLIRTQYF TRBV20-1 - TRBD2 TRBJ2-5
TGTGCCAGCAGCTTTACAGGGGAGACCTATGGCTACACCTTC CASSFTGETYGYTF TRBV5-6 - TRBD1 TRBJ1-2
TGTGCCAGCAGCCAGGCCGGGACAGGGTTAATTGGTGGAAACACCATATATTTT CASSQAGTGLIGGNTIYF TRBV4-2 - TRBD1 TRBJ1-3
TGCGCCAGCAGCTTGGCCGGGCAGGGGGAGGCTTTCTTT CASSLAGQGEAFF TRBV5-1 - TRBD1 TRBJ1-1
TGTGCCACCGCGGGCCTGACAGGGGGCGTGGATGACGAGCAGTACTTC CATAGLTGGVDDEQYF TRBV10-3 - TRBD1 TRBJ2-7
TGTGCCAGCAGCTTGGGGACAGGGAACAATGAGCAGTTCTTC CASSLGTGNNEQFF TRBV5-6 - TRBD1 TRBJ2-1
TGTGCCAGCAGCTTCCCCGGACAGGGATTCTATGGCTACACCTTC CASSFPGQGFYGYTF TRBV7-9 - TRBD1 TRBJ1-2
TGTGCCAGCTCAGCGGGACAGGGATTGATCACTGAAGCTTTCTTT CASSAGQGLITEAFF TRBV18 - TRBD1 TRBJ1-1
TGTGCCAGCAGTTTAGGTCTTGGCACAGATACGCAGTATTTT CASSLGLGTDTQYF TRBV27 - - TRBJ2-3
TGTGCCAGCGTATTAGCAGTGGACTATGGCTACACCTTC CASVLAVDYGYTF TRBV2 - - TRBJ1-2
TGCGCCAGCACCCCAGACAGTCACAATGAGCAGTTCTTC CASTPDSHNEQFF TRBV5-1 - - TRBJ2-1
TGCGCCAGATGGACAGGCTACAGGTACGAGCAGTACTTC CARWTGYRYEQYF TRBV10-1 - TRBD1 TRBJ2-7